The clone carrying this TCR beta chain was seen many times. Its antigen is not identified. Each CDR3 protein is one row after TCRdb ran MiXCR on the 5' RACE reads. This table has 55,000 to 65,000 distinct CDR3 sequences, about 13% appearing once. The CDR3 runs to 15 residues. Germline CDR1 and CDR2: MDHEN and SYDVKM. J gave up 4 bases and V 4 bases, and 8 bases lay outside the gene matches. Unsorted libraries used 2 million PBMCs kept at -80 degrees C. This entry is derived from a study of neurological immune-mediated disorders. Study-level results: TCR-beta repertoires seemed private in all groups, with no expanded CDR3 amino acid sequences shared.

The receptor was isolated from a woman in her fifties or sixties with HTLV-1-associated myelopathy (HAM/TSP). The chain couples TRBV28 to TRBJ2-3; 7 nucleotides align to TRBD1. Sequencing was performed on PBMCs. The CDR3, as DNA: TGTGCCAGCAGTTCCCCGGGGCAGGGGGCAGATACGCAGTATTTT. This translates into CASSSPGQGADTQYF.